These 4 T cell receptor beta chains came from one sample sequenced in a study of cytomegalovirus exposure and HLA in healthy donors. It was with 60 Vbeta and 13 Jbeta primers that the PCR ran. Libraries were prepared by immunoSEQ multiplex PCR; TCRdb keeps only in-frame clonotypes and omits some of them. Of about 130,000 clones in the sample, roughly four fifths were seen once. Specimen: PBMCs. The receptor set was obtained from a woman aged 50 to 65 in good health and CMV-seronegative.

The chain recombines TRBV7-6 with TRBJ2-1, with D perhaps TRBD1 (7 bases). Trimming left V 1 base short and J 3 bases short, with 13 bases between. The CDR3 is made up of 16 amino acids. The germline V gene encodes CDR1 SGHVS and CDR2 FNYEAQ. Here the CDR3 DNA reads TGTGCCAGCAGCTTAGTCGCAGGGGGGAGCTACAATGAGCAGTTCTTC. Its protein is CASSLVAGGSYNEQFF.

DNA for the CDR3: TGTGCCAGCAGTTACCGAGGGTTATCTGAAGCTTTCTTT. Translated, it gives CASSYRGLSEAFF. This chain joins TRBV6-5 and TRBJ1-1; D call uncertain. This CDR3 contains 13 residues. V was trimmed by 2 bases and J by 6 bases, leaving 10 bases between them. The germline CDR1 and CDR2 sequences are MNHEY and SVGAGI.

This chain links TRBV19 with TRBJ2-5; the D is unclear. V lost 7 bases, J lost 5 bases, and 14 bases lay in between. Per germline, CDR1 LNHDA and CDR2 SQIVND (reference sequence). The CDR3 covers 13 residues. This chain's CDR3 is CASTLPGLETQYF. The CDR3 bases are TGTGCCAGTACCCTCCCAGGTCTCGAGACCCAGTACTTC.

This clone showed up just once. In DNA, the CDR3 is TGTGCCAGCAGCTCGGGACAGACGATAAACATTCAGTACTTC. Protein: CASSSGQTINIQYF. V usage is TRBV5-4 and J usage is TRBJ2-4; 7 bases match TRBD1. After removal of 3 bases from V and 6 bases from J, the junction contained 6 bases not matched to a gene. This CDR3 has 14 residues. CDR1 is SGHNT, CDR2 YYREEE, per germline (reference sequence).